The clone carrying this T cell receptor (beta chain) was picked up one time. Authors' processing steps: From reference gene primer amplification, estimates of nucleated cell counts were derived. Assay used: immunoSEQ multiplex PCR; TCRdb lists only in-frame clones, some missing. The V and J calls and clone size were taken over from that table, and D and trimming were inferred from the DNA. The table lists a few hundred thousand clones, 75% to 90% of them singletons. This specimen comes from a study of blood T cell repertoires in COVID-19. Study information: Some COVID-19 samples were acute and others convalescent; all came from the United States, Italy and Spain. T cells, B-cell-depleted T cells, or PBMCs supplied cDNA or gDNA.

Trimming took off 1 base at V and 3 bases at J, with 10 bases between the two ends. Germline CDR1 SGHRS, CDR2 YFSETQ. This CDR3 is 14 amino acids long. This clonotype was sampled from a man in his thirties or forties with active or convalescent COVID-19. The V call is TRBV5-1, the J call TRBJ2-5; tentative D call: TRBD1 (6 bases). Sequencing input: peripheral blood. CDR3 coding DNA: TGCGCCAGCAGCTTGTGGAACAGGGAAGAGACCCAGTACTTC. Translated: CASSLWNREETQYF.